The 18 T cell receptor beta chains listed next were all sequenced from one sample in a study of long-term antiretroviral therapy in people with HIV. Investigators performed immunoSEQ version v3.0 at survey level. Sequenced by immunoSEQ multiplex PCR; TCRdb stores in-frame clones only, minus some. The sample holds 25,000 to 35,000 clones, around 78% seen once. Sample: unsorted PBMCs, taken 3.1 years after starting antiretroviral therapy. The origin of the receptors is a woman aged 45-60 years with HIV.

V is TRBV19 and J is TRBJ1-5, with TRBD1 as a possible D gene (5 bases). The CDR3 runs to 17 residues. The V gene's germline CDR1 is LNHDA and CDR2 SQIVND (reference sequence). Trimming left V 4 bases short and J 1 base short, with 17 bases between. This CDR3 is CASSRRGGSESNQPQHF. For the CDR3, the DNA is TGTGCCAGTAGTAGAAGGGGAGGCAGTGAAAGCAATCAGCCCCAGCATTTT.

This chain connects TRBV19 to TRBJ1-2; TRBD1 is a possible D gene (5 bases). The CDR3 runs 14 residues. Trimming shortened V by 6 bases and J by 3 bases, and 14 bases separated the two germline ends. The germline V gene encodes CDR1 LNHDA and CDR2 SQIVND (reference sequence). CDR3 amino acids: CASSLGTRDYGYTF. The CDR3 DNA sequence: TGTGCCAGTAGCCTTGGGACGAGGGACTATGGCTACACCTTC.

The gene calls are TRBV5-1 and TRBJ2-3; 7 bases agree with TRBD1. Germline-derived CDR1 and CDR2 are SGHRS and YFSETQ. CDR3 length equals 16 residues. The J segment lost 0 bases and the V segment lost 4 bases, leaving 8 bases of the junction unmatched. CDR3 DNA: TGCGCCAGCAGCCTCCTAACGGGACAGAGCACAGATACGCAGTATTTT. This sequence encodes CASSLLTGQSTDTQYF.

The gene calls are TRBV4-2 and TRBJ2-5; 10 bases fit TRBD2. Unmatched junction bases numbered 3, after V lost 3 bases and J lost 5 bases. Per the germline V gene, CDR1 is LGHNA and CDR2 is YNFKEQ. CDR3 size: 14 residues. The CDR3 reads CASSQSGGAETQYF. The CDR3 DNA reads TGTGCCAGCAGCCAGAGCGGGGGGGCGGAGACCCAGTACTTC.

By sample share, this clone is medium-sized. The rearrangement uses TRBV7-7 and TRBJ2-7, with TRBD1 matching 8 bases. J was trimmed by 5 bases and V by 4 bases; bases with no gene match: 4. Germline CDR1 reads SSHAT; CDR2 reads FNYEAQ (reference sequence). This CDR3 spans 13 amino acids. The CDR3 DNA sequence: TGTGCCAGCAGCTCCGGACAGGGCAACGAGCAGTACTTC. This translates into CASSSGQGNEQYF. The whole variable domain, filled in from reference TRBV7-7 and TRBJ2-7, reads GAGVSQSPRYKVTKRGQDVTLRCDPISSHATLYWYQQALGQGPEFLTYFNYEAQPDKSGLPSDRFSAERPEGSISTLTIQRTEQRDSAMYRCASSSGQGNEQYFGPGTRLTVT.

In this sample, this clone turned up once. This chain uses TRBV5-1 with TRBJ1-6; a weak D match, TRBD1 (6 bases). Between the trimmed V and J ends, which lost 0 bases and 9 bases, there was a span of 13 bases. CDR1 is SGHRS, CDR2 YFSETQ, per germline. This CDR3 is built from 15 residues. CDR3 nucleotide sequence: TGCGCCAGCAGCTTGGGGCAGGGGTTTGGTTCACCCCTCCACTTT. Protein product: CASSLGQGFGSPLHF.

V gene TRBV7-3 combines with J gene TRBJ1-1, with TRBD1 as a possible D gene (5 bases). The V end lost 2 bases, the J end lost 8 bases, and 9 bases lay between the germline ends. Germline V gene lookup returns CDR1 SGHTA and CDR2 FQGTGA. The CDR3 covers 12 residues. CDR3 sequence: CASSLAGGEAFF. DNA for the CDR3: TGTGCCAGCAGCTTAGCCGGGGGGGAAGCTTTCTTT.

The chain joins TRBV5-1 to TRBJ2-7, with D possibly being TRBD1 (5 bases). Germline CDR1 and CDR2: SGHRS and YFSETQ. The CDR3 has 16 amino acids. Between the trimmed V and J ends, which lost 1 base and 6 bases, there was a span of 20 bases. CDR3 sequence reads: CASSLPLRQGKFEQYV. The CDR3 nucleotides read TGCGCCAGCAGCTTGCCTCTTCGGCAGGGAAAATTCGAGCAGTACGTC.

The V and J genes are TRBV7-9 and TRBJ2-3; D remains unclear. Germline V gives CDR1 SEHNR, CDR2 FQNEAQ (reference sequence). V was shortened by 3 bases and J by 2 bases, with 6 bases between the two germline ends. The CDR3 has 13 residues. The CDR3 loop reads CASSFVNTDTQYF. DNA of the CDR3: TGTGCCAGCAGCTTCGTTAACACAGATACGCAGTATTTT.

This sequence joins TRBV11-2 and TRBJ2-7, with TRBD2 matching over 8 bases. The V and J ends lost 7 bases and 2 bases, in that order; junction bases with no gene match: 16. The CDR3 contains 17 residues. The V gene's germline CDR1 is SGHAT and CDR2 FQNNGV. CDR3 coding DNA: TGTGCCAGCACCACATGGGAGCAGCGGGGGTCCACCTACGAGCAGTACTTC. Translation gives CASTTWEQRGSTYEQYF.

This chain uses TRBV5-6 with TRBJ1-1; D is unresolved. Trimming left V 2 bases short and J 3 bases short, with 14 bases between. Germline V gene data show CDR1 as SGHDT and CDR2 as YYEEEE. This CDR3 spans 15 amino acids. The CDR3 loop is CASSFIGEWDTEAFF. The DNA for the CDR3 is TGTGCCAGCAGCTTTATTGGAGAGTGGGACACTGAAGCTTTCTTT.

This chain links TRBV5-8 with TRBJ1-5; a weak D match, TRBD1 (5 bases). Germline V gives CDR1 SGHTS, CDR2 YDEGEE. The CDR3 spans 15 residues. V shed 5 bases and J shed 2 bases, with 14 bases lying between them. The CDR3 reads CASRRDGGGNQPQHF. CDR3 coding DNA: TGTGCCAGCAGGAGGGACGGAGGGGGCAATCAGCCCCAGCATTTT.

V usage is TRBV29-1 and J usage is TRBJ1-2; D unresolved. The CDR3 covers 12 residues. The germline V and J ends were trimmed by 1 base and 5 bases, with 8 bases remaining between them. Germline V lookup: CDR1 SQVTM, CDR2 ANQGSEA. The CDR3 reads CSVEVVGYGYTF. The CDR3 bases are TGCAGCGTTGAAGTGGTGGGGTATGGCTACACCTTC.

This chain connects TRBV4-1 to TRBJ1-6; D gene unclear. V was shortened by 4 bases and J by 0 bases, with 10 bases between the two germline ends. The germline V gene encodes CDR1 MGHRA and CDR2 YSYEKL. This CDR3 is 16 amino acids long. CDR3: CASSPDRSSYNSPLHF. The CDR3 DNA is TGCGCCAGCAGCCCCGACCGAAGCTCCTATAATTCACCCCTCCACTTT.

The CDR3 sequence is CASSLGRKTSGETDTQYF. DNA for the CDR3: TGTGCCAGCAGCTTAGGGCGCAAAACTAGCGGGGAAACAGATACGCAGTATTTT. J is TRBJ2-3 and V is TRBV7-2; TRBD2 aligns across 10 bases. The CDR3 loop spans 18 amino acids. Trimming at V came to 1 base and at J to 3 bases, leaving 10 bases not matched to a gene. Germline CDR1 and CDR2: SGHTA and FQGNSA.

CDR3 DNA: TGTGCCAGCAGCTTCTCCTCCCAGGGTGAAGCTTTCTTT. Translated, it gives CASSFSSQGEAFF. The chain employs TRBV11-2 and TRBJ1-1, with a possible D match to TRBD1 (5 bases). In germline, CDR1 is SGHAT, CDR2 FQNNGV. The CDR3 is 13 amino acids. V was shortened by 3 bases and J by 7 bases, with 12 bases between the two germline ends. Filled out from reference TRBV11-2 and TRBJ1-1, the complete variable domain reads EAGVAQSPRYKIIEKRQSVAFWCNPISGHATLYWYQQILGQGPKLLIQFQNNGVVDDSQLPKDRFSAERLKGVDSTLKIQPAKLEDSAVYLCASSFSSQGEAFFGQGTRLTVV.

This chain links TRBV18 with TRBJ2-1; 11 bases are shared with TRBD1. The CDR3 totals 16 residues. Germline lookup yields CDR1 KGHSH and CDR2 LQKENI. The V gene end was trimmed by 3 bases and the J gene end by 4 bases; junction bases not matched to a gene: 5. CDR3 in amino acids: CASSPAGTGGYNEQFF. As DNA, the CDR3 is TGTGCCAGCTCACCCGCCGGGACAGGGGGGTACAATGAGCAGTTCTTC. The entire variable domain, with the rest obtained from reference TRBV18 and TRBJ2-1, is as follows: NAGVMQNPRHLVRRRGQEARLRCSPMKGHSHVYWYRQLPEEGLKFMVYLQKENIIDESGMPKERFSAEFPKEGPSILRIQQVVRGDSAAYFCASSPAGTGGYNEQFFGPGTRLTVL.

V gene TRBV30 combines with J gene TRBJ2-3; the D is unclear. Germline CDR1 reads GTSNPN; CDR2 reads SVGIG (reference sequence). This CDR3 has 12 amino acids. Trimming took 0 bases from V and 4 from J, leaving 5 bases between them. The CDR3 reads CAWSVLADTQYF. CDR3 coding DNA: TGTGCCTGGAGTGTACTGGCAGATACGCAGTATTTT.